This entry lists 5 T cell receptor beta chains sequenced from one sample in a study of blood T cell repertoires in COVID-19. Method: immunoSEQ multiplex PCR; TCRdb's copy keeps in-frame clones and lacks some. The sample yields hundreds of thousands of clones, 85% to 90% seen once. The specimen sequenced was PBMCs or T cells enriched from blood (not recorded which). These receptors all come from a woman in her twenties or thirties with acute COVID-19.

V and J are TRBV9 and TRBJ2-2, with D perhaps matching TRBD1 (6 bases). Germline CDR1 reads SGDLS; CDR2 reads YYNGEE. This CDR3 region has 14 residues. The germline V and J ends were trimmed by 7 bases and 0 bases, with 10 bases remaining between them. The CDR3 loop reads CASGTPANTGELFF. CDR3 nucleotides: TGTGCCAGCGGGACACCCGCGAACACCGGGGAGCTGTTTTTT.

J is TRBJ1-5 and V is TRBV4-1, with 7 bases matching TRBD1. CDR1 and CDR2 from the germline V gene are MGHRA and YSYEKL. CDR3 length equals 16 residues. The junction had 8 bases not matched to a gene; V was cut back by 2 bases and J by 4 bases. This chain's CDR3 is CASSQFSGTVNQPQHF. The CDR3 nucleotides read TGCGCCAGCAGCCAATTTTCCGGGACAGTTAATCAGCCCCAGCATTTT.

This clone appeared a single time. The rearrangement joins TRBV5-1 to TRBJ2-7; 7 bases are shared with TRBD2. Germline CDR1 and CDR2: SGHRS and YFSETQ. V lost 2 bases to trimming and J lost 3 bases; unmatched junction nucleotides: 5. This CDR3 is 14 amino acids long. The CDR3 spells CASSLGGGSYEQYF. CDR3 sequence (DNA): TGCGCCAGCAGCTTAGGCGGGGGAAGCTACGAGCAGTACTTC.

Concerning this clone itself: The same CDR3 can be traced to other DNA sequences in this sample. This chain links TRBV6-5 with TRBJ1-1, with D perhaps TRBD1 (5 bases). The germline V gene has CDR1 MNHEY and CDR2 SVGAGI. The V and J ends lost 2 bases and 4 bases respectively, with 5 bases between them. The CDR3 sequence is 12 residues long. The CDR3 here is CASSYGATEAFF. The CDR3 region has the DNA TGTGCCAGCAGTTACGGGGCCACTGAAGCTTTCTTT.

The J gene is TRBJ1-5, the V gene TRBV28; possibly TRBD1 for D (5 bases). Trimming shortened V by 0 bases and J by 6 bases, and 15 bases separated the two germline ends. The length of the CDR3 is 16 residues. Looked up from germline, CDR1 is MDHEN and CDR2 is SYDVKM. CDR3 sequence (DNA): TGTGCCAGCAGTTTATGGGGGAGGGGTAGGGTTCAGCCCCAGCATTTT. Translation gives CASSLWGRGRVQPQHF.